This TCR beta chain was captured by sequencing in a study of vaccination effects on CD4 cells after COVID-19. As for this clone: Its antigen remains unknown.

The culture ran for around 10 days before CD4+ T cells were isolated. Each participant was administered two doses of either the BNT162b2 or the mRNA-1273 vaccine. Nucleocapsid antibodies stayed negative before and after vaccination, showing no earlier SARS-CoV-2 infection. Data came from immunoSEQ multiplex PCR; TCRdb stores just in-frame clones and leaves some out. The table lists approximately 47,000 clones, 55% to 75% of them singletons. CDR1 and CDR2 (germline): SGDLS, YYNGEE. The CDR3 sequence is 15 residues long. The V gene lost 2 bases and the J gene lost 0 bases, with 9 bases spanning the gap.

This material consisted of CD4+ T cells from PBMCs cultured without peptide, taken after COVID-19 vaccination. The V and J genes are TRBV9 and TRBJ1-3; D gene uncertain. The origin of this receptor is a human donor who received a COVID-19 vaccine. The CDR3 loop is CASSVGGSSGNTIYF. CDR3 nucleotides: TGTGCCAGCAGCGTGGGAGGTAGCTCTGGAAACACCATATATTTT.